This T cell receptor beta chain was obtained from a study of shared T cell receptors in the human thymus. Trimming cost V 5 bases and J 4 bases; bases outside gene matches: 15. The CDR3 sequence is 17 residues long. The germline gives CDR1 SGHDT, CDR2 YYEEEE. Here immunoSEQ multiplex PCR was the method, and the copy in TCRdb shows in-frame clones only, minus some. This sample has hundreds of thousands of clones; 87% occur once, and the top ten carry 0.0094%. The same sample was also studied in work on human thymus T cells. That paper adds: Donors were healthy Finnish infants having corrective surgery for congenital heart defects. Resected material from corrective heart surgery provided the thymus tissue analysed. Among thymic and blood repertoires, usage of V and J genes appeared biased.

This clonotype originated in a boy in the first two years of life with a congenital heart defect. Sequenced material: thymocytes. The rearrangement uses TRBV5-6 and TRBJ1-2, with TRBD1 matching 9 bases. As DNA, the CDR3 is TGTGCCAGCAGGATCGGACAGGGGAGGGGCGGTATCTATGGCTACACCTTC. Protein sequence: CASRIGQGRGGIYGYTF.